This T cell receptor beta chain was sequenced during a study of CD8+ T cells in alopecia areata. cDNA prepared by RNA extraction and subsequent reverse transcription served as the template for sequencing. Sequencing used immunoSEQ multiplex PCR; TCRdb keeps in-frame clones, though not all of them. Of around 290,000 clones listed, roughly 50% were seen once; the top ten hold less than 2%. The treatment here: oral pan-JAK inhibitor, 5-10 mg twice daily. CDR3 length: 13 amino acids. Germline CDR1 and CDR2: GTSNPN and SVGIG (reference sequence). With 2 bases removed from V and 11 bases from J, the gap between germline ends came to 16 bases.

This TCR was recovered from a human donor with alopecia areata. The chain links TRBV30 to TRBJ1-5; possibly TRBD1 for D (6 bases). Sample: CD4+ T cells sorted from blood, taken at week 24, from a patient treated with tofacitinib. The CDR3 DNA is TGTGCCTGGAGTCTAGGAGGGGGAGAAGCCCAGCATTTT. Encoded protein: CAWSLGGGEAQHF. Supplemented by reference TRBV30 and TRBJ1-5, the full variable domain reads SQTIHQWPATLVQPVGSPLSLECTVEGTSNPNLYWYRQAAGRGLQLLFYSVGIGQISSEVPQNLSASRPQDRQFILSSKKLLLSDSGFYLCAWSLGGGEAQHFGDGTRLSIL.